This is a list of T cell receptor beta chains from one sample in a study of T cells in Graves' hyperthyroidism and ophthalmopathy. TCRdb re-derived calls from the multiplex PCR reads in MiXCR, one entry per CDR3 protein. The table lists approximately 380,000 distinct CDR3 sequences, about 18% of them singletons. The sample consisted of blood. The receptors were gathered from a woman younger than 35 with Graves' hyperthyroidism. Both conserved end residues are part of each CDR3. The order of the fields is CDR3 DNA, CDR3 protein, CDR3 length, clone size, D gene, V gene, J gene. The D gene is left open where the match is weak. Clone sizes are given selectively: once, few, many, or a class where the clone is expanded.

TGTGCCACCAGTGATTCCGGGACGGGAAACATTCAGTACTTC	CATSDSGTGNIQYF	14	many	-	TRBV24-1	TRBJ2-4
TGTGCTAGCAGTGAAGTTGGGGGCTCAGCCCAAGAGACCCAGTACTTC	CASSEVGGSAQETQYF	16	many	-	TRBV28	TRBJ2-5
TGCAGTGCTAGAGATTACAGGCGGCGGTCACCCCTCCACTTT	CSARDYRRRSPLHF	14	many	-	TRBV20-1	TRBJ1-6
TGCAGCGTCCGTCGTGGCGGGGGGCCCCAAGAGACCCAGTACTTC	CSVRRGGGPQETQYF	15	many	TRBD2	TRBV29-1	TRBJ2-5
TGTGCCATCAGTCGGGGCTCCATCAGGGGGCGCGCCTACGAGCAGTACTTC	CAISRGSIRGRAYEQYF	17	-	TRBD1	TRBV10-3	TRBJ2-7
TGTGCCAGCAGTCGCAGGGGGATAGGCGTTTATGGTTACACCTTC	CASSRRGIGVYGYTF	15	-	TRBD1	TRBV28	TRBJ1-2
TGCGCCAGCAGCTTGGTAGGATTGGACACTGAAGCTTTCTTT	CASSLVGLDTEAFF	14	many	-	TRBV5-1	TRBJ1-1
TGTGCCAGCAGCATACACCCGGCTGGGGCCAACGTCCTGACTTTC	CASSIHPAGANVLTF	15	-	-	TRBV3-1	TRBJ2-6
TGTGCCAGCAGCTACGGGACTCGAACCTACGAGCAGTACTTC	CASSYGTRTYEQYF	14	-	-	TRBV12-3/TRBV12-4	TRBJ2-7
TGCGCCAGCAGTGTGTACGAGAACACCGGGGAGCTGTTTTTT	CASSVYENTGELFF	14	many	-	TRBV5-1	TRBJ2-2
TGTGCCAGCAGTCCGAATTTAAATCAGCCCCAGCATTTT	CASSPNLNQPQHF	13	many	-	TRBV6-1	TRBJ1-5
TGTGCCAGCAGTTTATCCCTTACGTGGGGCAGGAGCAATCAGCCCCAGCATTTT	CASSLSLTWGRSNQPQHF	18	few	-	TRBV27	TRBJ1-5
TGTGCCAGCAGTGAAGTCCAGGGAAGTTCTGGAAACACCATATATTTT	CASSEVQGSSGNTIYF	16	many	-	TRBV6-1	TRBJ1-3
TGTGCCAGCAGCATCCTTGGGGGGCGGGGGGAGACCCAGTACTTC	CASSILGGRGETQYF	15	many	-	TRBV7-2	TRBJ2-5
TGTGCCAGCAGCCGATGGAACGGGGGGACAACGGAGACCCAGTACTTC	CASSRWNGGTTETQYF	16	-	-	TRBV3-1	TRBJ2-5
TGTGCCAGCAGCTTAGGCGGGACCTGGACCTACGAGCAGTACTTC	CASSLGGTWTYEQYF	15	many	-	TRBV7-9	TRBJ2-7
TGTGCCAGCACCCCACCCGGCACAGATACGCAGTATTTT	CASTPPGTDTQYF	13	-	-	TRBV27	TRBJ2-3
TGCAGTGCTAGAGATAGGGACTGGCAAGAGACCCAGTACTTC	CSARDRDWQETQYF	14	many	-	TRBV20-1	TRBJ2-5
TGTGCCAGCAGCCAAGGGTTTCGGGGGACCCAGTACTTC	CASSQGFRGTQYF	13	many	-	TRBV3-1	TRBJ2-5
TGTGCCAGCAGTCGTCTAGGCACACGGGACAATCCAGGCTATGGCTACACCTTC	CASSRLGTRDNPGYGYTF	18	many	-	TRBV11-2	TRBJ1-2
TGCAGTGCTAGAGGGTTCCTGATTAGCGGGGGGACCCAAGAGACCCAGTACTTC	CSARGFLISGGTQETQYF	18	-	TRBD2	TRBV20-1	TRBJ2-5
TGTGCCAGCAGCCGGGAGCCGGGACAACTGAACACTGAAGCTTTCTTT	CASSREPGQLNTEAFF	16	many	-	TRBV6-1	TRBJ1-1
TGTGCTAGTGGTTTGCACCACAGGGTCTGGGTGACTGAAGCTTTCTTT	CASGLHHRVWVTEAFF	16	-	-	TRBV12-5	TRBJ1-1
TGTGCCAGCAGTTTAGACAGGCAGCGCAATCAGCCCCAGCATTTT	CASSLDRQRNQPQHF	15	many	-	TRBV12-3/TRBV12-4	TRBJ1-5
TGCGCCAGCAGCTTGTCCTCCAAGACTGAAGCTTTCTTT	CASSLSSKTEAFF	13	-	-	TRBV5-1	TRBJ1-1
TGTGCCAGCAGTGCCAGGGGCCTCCGGTACGAGCAGTACTTC	CASSARGLRYEQYF	14	many	-	TRBV12-3/TRBV12-4	TRBJ2-7
TGTGCCAGCAGCTCCCCACAGGGTACTGGGGCCAACGTCCTGACTTTC	CASSSPQGTGANVLTF	16	few	-	TRBV7-3	TRBJ2-6
TGTGCCACCAGTGATTCTGGTGGGACCTACGAGCAGTACTTC	CATSDSGGTYEQYF	14	many	-	TRBV24-1	TRBJ2-7
TGTGCCAGCAGTATACCACAGGGGGCTGAGAACACTGAAGCTTTCTTT	CASSIPQGAENTEAFF	16	many	TRBD1	TRBV12-3/TRBV12-4	TRBJ1-1
TGTGCCACCCCCGGTCCCCGGGACAGCGTCAAATACGAGCAGTACTTC	CATPGPRDSVKYEQYF	16	many	TRBD1	TRBV24-1	TRBJ2-7
TGTGCCAGCAGCCAAGGAACAGGGGGTGTTCAGCCCCAGCATTTT	CASSQGTGGVQPQHF	15	many	TRBD1	TRBV5-6	TRBJ1-5
TGCGCCAGCGGGGGGAATCAGCCCCAGCATTTT	CASGGNQPQHF	11	-	-	TRBV4-1	TRBJ1-5
TGTGCCAGCAGCCCCCGGGGAGCTAGACTAGACGAGCAGTACTTC	CASSPRGARLDEQYF	15	many	-	TRBV2	TRBJ2-7
TGTGCCAGCAGTATGAAGTCGGGTATCGCTTCACCCCTCCACTTT	CASSMKSGIASPLHF	15	many	-	TRBV6-5	TRBJ1-6
TGTGCCAGCAGTCTACAGGATGGAAAAGAGACCCAGTACTTC	CASSLQDGKETQYF	14	many	-	TRBV28	TRBJ2-5
TGCAGTGCTAGGCCAAAGACAGGGACAGCGGACTATGGCTACACCTTC	CSARPKTGTADYGYTF	16	-	TRBD1	TRBV20-1	TRBJ1-2
TGCGCCAGCAGCGTTGACAGGGAACAGAACACTGAAGCTTTCTTT	CASSVDREQNTEAFF	15	many	TRBD1	TRBV5-1	TRBJ1-1
TGTGCCAGCAGTGACCCCAACAGGGCTGACATGAACACTGAAGCTTTCTTT	CASSDPNRADMNTEAFF	17	many	-	TRBV6-4	TRBJ1-1
TGTGCCAGCAGCGATACCGGGGGAGGGTCGTGGGAGACCCAGTACTTC	CASSDTGGGSWETQYF	16	many	TRBD2	TRBV7-2	TRBJ2-5
TGTGCCAGCAGTGCACCTCCATTGGGGTCGCAAGAGACCCAGTACTTC	CASSAPPLGSQETQYF	16	many	-	TRBV2	TRBJ2-5
TGTGCCACCAGCAGAGGAAGGGGACAAGGAATTCTTAGCTACACCTTC	CATSRGRGQGILSYTF	16	many	-	TRBV15	TRBJ1-2
TGTGCCAGTAGTGCCACTGTGGGAGATACGCAGTATTTT	CASSATVGDTQYF	13	few	-	TRBV19	TRBJ2-3
TGCAGTGCTAGGAGACGGACGGCTGACATTCAGTACTTC	CSARRRTADIQYF	13	many	-	TRBV20-1	TRBJ2-4
TGCGCCAGCAGCCAAGAATCAGGGTTGGAGACCCAGTACTTC	CASSQESGLETQYF	14	many	-	TRBV4-1	TRBJ2-5